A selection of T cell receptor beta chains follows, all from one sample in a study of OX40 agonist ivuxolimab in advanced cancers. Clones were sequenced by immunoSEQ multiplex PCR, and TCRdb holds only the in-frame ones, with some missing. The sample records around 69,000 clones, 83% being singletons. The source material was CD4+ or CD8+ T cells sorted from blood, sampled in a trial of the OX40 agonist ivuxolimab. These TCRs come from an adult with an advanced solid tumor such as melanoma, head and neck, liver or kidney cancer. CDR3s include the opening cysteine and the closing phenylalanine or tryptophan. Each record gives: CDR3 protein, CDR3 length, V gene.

CAWSTGQGGEAFF	13	TRBV30
CASSRNAEAFF	11	TRBV7-9
CATSRDGGQSYNEQFF	16	TRBV15
CAGTRPSTDTQYF	13	TRBV7-9
CASSVVPGQGETQYF	15	TRBV5-4
CASSKGQGTEPQHF	14	TRBV5-1
CASSLLAGGYNEQFF	15	TRBV27
CASSQDGRDTDTQYF	15	TRBV4-2
CASSYSGGSENTIYF	15	TRBV6-5
CSVGPRRGQGRYNEQFF	17	TRBV29-1
CASRPPGTGKAFF	13	TRBV27
CASSFSGASSSAYTQYF	17	TRBV5-1
CASTSSAGKLFF	12	TRBV6-1
CASSTGGGKTEAFF	14	TRBV19
CASSGGAFLAQHF	13	TRBV6-1
CAWAGGPVNEQFF	13	TRBV30
CATSPTGDSKGETQYF	16	TRBV15
CASSISVPGTRDYGYTF	17	TRBV19
CASSGGTVGNTIYF	14	TRBV6-1
CAISARGEQYF	11	TRBV10-3
CASSKRTRRNEQFF	14	TRBV21-1
CASSAGRSYTF	11	TRBV7-2
CASSLVATSYEQYF	14	TRBV5-5
CASSLAPGMAYEQYF	15	TRBV5-6
CASSEASPWWQGASGANVLTF	21	TRBV6-1
CASGGASGYNEQFF	14	TRBV7-9
CASSVGGTGRNEQFF	15	TRBV9
CASTRGLRYGYTF	13	TRBV19
CASRGWTGGQLGTEAFF	17	TRBV11-2
CAIKANTEAFF	11	TRBV10-3
CASSLAASTDTQYF	14	TRBV7-9
CASSYAEGETQYF	13	TRBV7-7
CASSSSFGGYTF	12	TRBV19
CASSVRRDGNTIYF	14	TRBV9
CASSYSSFRGWAEAFF	16	TRBV6-5
CASSVGGLEQYF	12	TRBV11-2
CASSLGGTQGDEQFF	15	TRBV5-4
CASSLSSGQPQHF	13	TRBV5-1
CASRTDRDFPEAFF	14	TRBV6-1
CASSEFSRGRGTEAFF	16	TRBV10-2
CASSVRAATNTEAFF	15	TRBV6-1
CASNRGGFEQYF	12	TRBV6-5
CASSLEGGFYNSPLHF	16	TRBV5-1
CASSLEGGTEAFF	13	TRBV27
CASRTSGSSYNEQFF	15	TRBV19
CASSPVSGVADTQYF	15	TRBV5-4
CASSYLAGVGYNEQFF	16	TRBV7-9
CASSPRQINQPQHF	14	TRBV7-8
CASSYPPVGQPLPVF	15	TRBV6-6
CASSNRGGGGANVLTF	16	TRBV7-9
CASSQGNTIYF	11	TRBV5-1
CASSRWTGGYEQYF	14	TRBV5-4
CASSPDGNYGYTF	13	TRBV18